Listed below are T cell receptor beta chains from one sample, sequenced in a study of blood T cell repertoires in COVID-19. Repertoires were generated with immunoSEQ multiplex PCR, while TCRdb's copy carries only in-frame clones and drops some. This sample has fewer than 250,000 clones, with around 79% found just once. Specimen: peripheral blood. These receptors were collected from a woman aged 45-65 years with acute or convalescent COVID-19. Both conserved end residues are trimmed from each CDR3. Each record gives: D gene, J gene, CDR3 length, V gene, CDR3 protein. The D gene is left open where the match is weak.

d_call: TRBD1; j_call: TRBJ1-1; cdr3_length: 13; v_call: TRBV29-1; cdr3_aa: SVATGGSSTTGAF
d_call: TRBD1; j_call: TRBJ1-2; cdr3_length: 12; v_call: TRBV6-5; cdr3_aa: ASSYVRGPAGYT
d_call: TRBD1; j_call: TRBJ1-5; cdr3_length: 12; v_call: TRBV5-6; cdr3_aa: ASSETGGGQPQH
d_call: NA; j_call: TRBJ2-3; cdr3_length: 13; v_call: TRBV11-2; cdr3_aa: VVGQGPSSTDTQY
d_call: TRBD2; j_call: TRBJ2-5; cdr3_length: 15; v_call: TRBV19; cdr3_aa: ASSRPPGLAFQETQY
d_call: NA; j_call: TRBJ1-1; cdr3_length: 9; v_call: TRBV28; cdr3_aa: ASSFRVEPF
d_call: TRBD1; j_call: TRBJ2-3; cdr3_length: 13; v_call: TRBV27; cdr3_aa: ASKTGRHRTDTQY
d_call: TRBD1; j_call: TRBJ1-1; cdr3_length: 13; v_call: TRBV5-4; cdr3_aa: ASSPTGGVNTEAF
d_call: NA; j_call: TRBJ1-2; cdr3_length: 13; v_call: TRBV11-2; cdr3_aa: ASSLAGSANYGYT
d_call: TRBD2; j_call: TRBJ2-1; cdr3_length: 13; v_call: TRBV14; cdr3_aa: ASSQGLAGYNEQF
d_call: TRBD1; j_call: TRBJ2-2; cdr3_length: 11; v_call: TRBV2; cdr3_aa: ASKGQGAGELF
d_call: NA; j_call: TRBJ2-1; cdr3_length: 16; v_call: TRBV25-1; cdr3_aa: ASSPTGLDGVLRNEQF
d_call: TRBD1; j_call: TRBJ1-1; cdr3_length: 15; v_call: TRBV18; cdr3_aa: ASSPTGGFSMNTEAF
d_call: TRBD1; j_call: TRBJ1-4; cdr3_length: 13; v_call: TRBV5-4; cdr3_aa: ASSLRQGQEEKLF
d_call: TRBD1; j_call: TRBJ2-2; cdr3_length: 14; v_call: TRBV5-6; cdr3_aa: ASSLWTGANTGELF
d_call: TRBD1; j_call: TRBJ1-1; cdr3_length: 13; v_call: TRBV15; cdr3_aa: ATSAGGQENTEAF
d_call: NA; j_call: TRBJ2-2; cdr3_length: 14; v_call: TRBV19; cdr3_aa: ASRDYSSANTGELF
d_call: NA; j_call: TRBJ2-3; cdr3_length: 13; v_call: TRBV5-1; cdr3_aa: ASSLEPRATDTQY
d_call: TRBD1; j_call: TRBJ2-7; cdr3_length: 14; v_call: TRBV4-2; cdr3_aa: ASSRLTGTGDHEQY
d_call: NA; j_call: TRBJ1-6; cdr3_length: 14; v_call: TRBV6-6; cdr3_aa: ASSSSTGTGHSPLH
d_call: NA; j_call: TRBJ2-4; cdr3_length: 14; v_call: TRBV5-6; cdr3_aa: ASSLVPGVAKNIQY
d_call: NA; j_call: TRBJ2-1; cdr3_length: 10; v_call: TRBV27; cdr3_aa: ASSLTRGEQF
d_call: NA; j_call: TRBJ1-3; cdr3_length: 12; v_call: TRBV6-5; cdr3_aa: ASSRGFSGNTIY
d_call: TRBD2; j_call: TRBJ2-2; cdr3_length: 13; v_call: TRBV7-6; cdr3_aa: ASSPERGSTGELF
d_call: TRBD2; j_call: TRBJ2-7; cdr3_length: 13; v_call: TRBV5-1; cdr3_aa: ASSLTSGSSYEQY
d_call: TRBD2; j_call: TRBJ2-1; cdr3_length: 13; v_call: TRBV7-2; cdr3_aa: ASTLNGGSSNEQF
d_call: NA; j_call: TRBJ1-3; cdr3_length: 12; v_call: TRBV19; cdr3_aa: ASGGGATGNTIY
d_call: NA; j_call: TRBJ1-1; cdr3_length: 12; v_call: TRBV7-2; cdr3_aa: ASSLEGVNTEAF
d_call: TRBD1; j_call: TRBJ2-7; cdr3_length: 12; v_call: TRBV6-5; cdr3_aa: ASRRTGLTYEQY
d_call: NA; j_call: TRBJ2-2; cdr3_length: 15; v_call: TRBV7-7; cdr3_aa: ASSLASRQLSTGELF
d_call: NA; j_call: TRBJ1-2; cdr3_length: 12; v_call: TRBV28; cdr3_aa: ASSSGGQDYGYT
d_call: NA; j_call: TRBJ2-3; cdr3_length: 13; v_call: TRBV27; cdr3_aa: ASGLIHREPDTQY
d_call: TRBD1; j_call: TRBJ1-1; cdr3_length: 11; v_call: TRBV28; cdr3_aa: ASRNRGETEAF
d_call: NA; j_call: TRBJ1-1; cdr3_length: 11; v_call: TRBV19; cdr3_aa: ASSIKEGTEAF
d_call: NA; j_call: TRBJ2-1; cdr3_length: 9; v_call: TRBV20-1; cdr3_aa: SARAYGEQF
d_call: NA; j_call: TRBJ2-1; cdr3_length: 15; v_call: TRBV5-6; cdr3_aa: ASSLVGWTASYNEQF
d_call: TRBD1; j_call: TRBJ1-2; cdr3_length: 11; v_call: TRBV29-1; cdr3_aa: SVAGQGPIGYT
d_call: TRBD1; j_call: TRBJ1-1; cdr3_length: 13; v_call: TRBV5-4; cdr3_aa: ASSFNYRGQGEAF
d_call: NA; j_call: TRBJ1-6; cdr3_length: 10; v_call: TRBV30; cdr3_aa: AWSGEDSPLH
d_call: NA; j_call: TRBJ2-7; cdr3_length: 10; v_call: TRBV6-5; cdr3_aa: ASSSTSYEQY
d_call: NA; j_call: TRBJ1-1; cdr3_length: 9; v_call: TRBV12-3/TRBV12-4; cdr3_aa: ASGRGTEAF
d_call: TRBD1; j_call: TRBJ2-2; cdr3_length: 13; v_call: TRBV5-5; cdr3_aa: ASSDGTGYPGELF
d_call: NA; j_call: TRBJ1-1; cdr3_length: 14; v_call: TRBV6-5; cdr3_aa: ASSYSILSRDTEAF
d_call: TRBD1; j_call: TRBJ2-7; cdr3_length: 12; v_call: TRBV28; cdr3_aa: ASSLTRQGYEQY
d_call: TRBD2; j_call: TRBJ2-7; cdr3_length: 14; v_call: TRBV28; cdr3_aa: ASSSSYERESHEQY
d_call: TRBD2; j_call: TRBJ2-3; cdr3_length: 12; v_call: TRBV7-9; cdr3_aa: ASGASGNTDTQY
d_call: NA; j_call: TRBJ1-2; cdr3_length: 13; v_call: TRBV7-2; cdr3_aa: ASSLEPSKVYGYT
d_call: NA; j_call: TRBJ2-7; cdr3_length: 12; v_call: TRBV9; cdr3_aa: ASSVDSVEDEQY
d_call: TRBD2; j_call: TRBJ2-1; cdr3_length: 15; v_call: TRBV7-2; cdr3_aa: ASSSPMGSGRGLEQF
d_call: TRBD1; j_call: TRBJ2-7; cdr3_length: 15; v_call: TRBV5-1; cdr3_aa: ASSLKASGQGSYEQY